This TCR beta chain appears in the sequencing data of a study of T cell repertoires in cytomegalovirus infection. In the study overall: Signatures in public TCR beta sequences pointed to both CMV infection and matching HLA type.

Study-level points and caveats: Dominating the ex vivo response were TCR beta clonotypes that were CMV-specific and HLA-C-restricted. People with CMV and the relevant HLA were identified by cumulative public TCR beta family frequency.

Germline CDR1 reads SGHTA; CDR2 reads FQGTGA. With 5 bases removed from V and 7 bases from J, the gap between germline ends came to 9 bases. This CDR3 spans 12 amino acids. This clonotype was counted between two and nine times. Its target is not known. TCRdb reprocessed the reads via MiXCR and lists one record per CDR3 protein. The sample has 150,000 to 200,000 distinct CDR3 sequences, roughly 18% seen once. The rearrangement uses TRBV7-3 and TRBJ2-1; D unclear. Sequencing was done on a sample of CD8+ T cells from PBMCs. The clonotype originates from a human donor in good health (CMV status not recorded). Some clones in this sample may be carry-over from other donors' samples. The CDR3 spells CASSPRPNEQFF. In DNA form, the CDR3 reads TGTGCCAGCAGCCCCCGGCCAAATGAGCAGTTCTTC.